This T cell receptor (beta chain) was captured in a study of STAT5B mutations in CD4+ large granular lymphocyte leukemia. Healthy controls were blood donor buffy coats. The CDR3 contains 15 residues. V lost 1 base, J lost 7 bases, and 9 bases stayed unmatched. CDR1 SGHRS and CDR2 YFSETQ come from the germline V gene. To note about this clone: Its antigen is undetermined.

The study's findings and limits: No patients shared main leukemic clonotypes, though roughly 25% appeared at low frequency elsewhere. Patient CD4-sorted repertoires stayed more clonal than healthy ones after leukemic-clone removal. Compared with healthy controls (2/35), patient top clones favored TRBV06 (8/27).

Here immunoSEQ multiplex PCR was the method, and the copy in TCRdb shows in-frame clones only, minus some. The sample carries 40,000 to 55,000 clones, around 82% recorded once. The TCR was taken from a human donor in good health. The chain is built from TRBV5-1 and TRBJ2-3; 7 bases are a match to TRBD2. Specimen: CD4+ T cells from blood buffy coats. CDR3 protein: CASSLSLAEKYTQYF. The CDR3 DNA sequence: TGCGCCAGCAGCTTGAGTCTAGCGGAGAAATATACGCAGTATTTT.